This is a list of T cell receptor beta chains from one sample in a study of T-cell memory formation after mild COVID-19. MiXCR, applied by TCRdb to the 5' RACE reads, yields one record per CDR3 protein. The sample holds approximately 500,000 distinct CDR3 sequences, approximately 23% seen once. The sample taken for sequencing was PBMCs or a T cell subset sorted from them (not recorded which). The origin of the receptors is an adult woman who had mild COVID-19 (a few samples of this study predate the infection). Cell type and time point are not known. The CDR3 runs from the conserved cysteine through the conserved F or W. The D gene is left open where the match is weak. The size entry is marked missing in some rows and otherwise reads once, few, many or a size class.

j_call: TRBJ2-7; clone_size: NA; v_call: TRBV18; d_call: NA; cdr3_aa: CASSPPYGYEQYF; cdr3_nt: TGTGCCAGCTCACCACCCTACGGCTACGAGCAGTACTTC
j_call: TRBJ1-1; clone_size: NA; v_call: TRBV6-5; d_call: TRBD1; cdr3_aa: CASSTGEIEAFF; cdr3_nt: TGTGCCAGCAGTACAGGGGAAATTGAAGCTTTCTTT
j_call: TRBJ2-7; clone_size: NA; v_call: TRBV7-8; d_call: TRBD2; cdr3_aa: CASSTSGSDEQYF; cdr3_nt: TGTGCCAGCAGCACTAGCGGGAGCGACGAGCAGTACTTC
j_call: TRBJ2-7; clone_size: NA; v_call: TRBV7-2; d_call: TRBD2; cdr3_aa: CASSSLVGTSLFEQYF; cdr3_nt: TGTGCCAGCAGCTCACTCGTAGGGACTAGCCTTTTCGAGCAGTACTTC
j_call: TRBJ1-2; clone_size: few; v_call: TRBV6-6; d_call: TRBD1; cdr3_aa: CASGNRGGDYGYTF; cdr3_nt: TGTGCCAGCGGGAACAGGGGTGGAGACTATGGCTACACCTTC
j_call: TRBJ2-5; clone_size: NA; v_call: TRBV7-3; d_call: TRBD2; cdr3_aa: CASSETSGQETQYF; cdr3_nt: TGTGCCAGCAGCGAGACTAGCGGGCAAGAGACCCAGTACTTC
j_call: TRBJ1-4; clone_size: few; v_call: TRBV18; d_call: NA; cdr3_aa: CASSPQGATNEKLFF; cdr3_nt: TGTGCCAGCTCACCACAGGGAGCAACTAATGAAAAACTGTTTTTT
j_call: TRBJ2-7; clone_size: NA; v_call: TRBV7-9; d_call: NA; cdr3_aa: CASMMGGVDYEQYF; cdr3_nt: TGTGCCAGCATGATGGGGGGCGTGGACTACGAGCAGTACTTC
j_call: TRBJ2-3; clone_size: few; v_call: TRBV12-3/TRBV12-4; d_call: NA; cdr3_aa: CASSLARVPGANTDTQYF; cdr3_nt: TGTGCCAGCAGTTTAGCGCGCGTGCCAGGGGCGAACACAGATACGCAGTATTTT
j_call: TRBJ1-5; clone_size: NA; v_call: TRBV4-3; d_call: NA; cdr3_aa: CASSHEEPGPQHF; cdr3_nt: TGCGCCAGCAGCCATGAAGAGCCTGGGCCCCAGCATTTT
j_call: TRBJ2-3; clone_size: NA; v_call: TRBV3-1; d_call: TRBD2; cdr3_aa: CASSRSAGGSTDTQYF; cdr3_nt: TGTGCCAGCAGCCGGTCAGCGGGGGGTAGCACAGATACGCAGTATTTT
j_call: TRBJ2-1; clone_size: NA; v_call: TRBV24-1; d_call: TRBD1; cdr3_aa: CATSDPRTGEAAGQFF; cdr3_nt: TGTGCCACCAGTGATCCAAGGACAGGGGAAGCGGCCGGGCAGTTCTTC
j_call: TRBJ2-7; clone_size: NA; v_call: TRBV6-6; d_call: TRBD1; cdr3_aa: CASSYSTGASYEQYF; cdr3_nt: TGTGCCAGCAGTTATTCTACAGGGGCCTCCTACGAGCAGTACTTC
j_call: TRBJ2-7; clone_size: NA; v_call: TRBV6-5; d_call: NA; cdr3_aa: CASRTGLIGSSFYEQYF; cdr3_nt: TGTGCCAGCAGAACCGGCCTCATCGGTTCGTCATTCTACGAGCAGTACTTC
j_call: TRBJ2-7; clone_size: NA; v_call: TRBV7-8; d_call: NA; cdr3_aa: CASSFQGEQYF; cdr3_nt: TGTGCCAGCAGCTTTCAGGGGGAGCAGTACTTC
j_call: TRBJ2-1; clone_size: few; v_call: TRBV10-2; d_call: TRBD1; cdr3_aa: CASSGAEGGFNEQFF; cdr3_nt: TGCGCCAGCAGTGGGGCAGAAGGGGGCTTTAATGAGCAGTTCTTC
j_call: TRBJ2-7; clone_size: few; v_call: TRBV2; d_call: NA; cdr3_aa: CASSRNLARAYEQYF; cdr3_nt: TGTGCCAGCAGTAGGAATCTAGCGCGCGCCTACGAGCAGTACTTC
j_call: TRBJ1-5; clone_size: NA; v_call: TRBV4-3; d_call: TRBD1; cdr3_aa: CASSQRQGAGQPQHF; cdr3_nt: TGCGCCAGCAGCCAAAGACAGGGGGCTGGTCAGCCCCAGCATTTT
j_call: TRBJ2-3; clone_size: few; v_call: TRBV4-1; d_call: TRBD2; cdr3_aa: CASSEVGLAEFTDTQYF; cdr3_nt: TGCGCCAGCAGCGAAGTGGGACTAGCGGAGTTCACAGATACGCAGTATTTT
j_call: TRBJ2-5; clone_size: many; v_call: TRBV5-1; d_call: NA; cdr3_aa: CASSLVTGQETQYF; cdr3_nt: TGCGCCAGCAGCTTGGTAACAGGCCAAGAGACCCAGTACTTC
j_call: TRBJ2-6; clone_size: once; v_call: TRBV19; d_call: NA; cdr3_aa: CASSTPLSWDVLTF; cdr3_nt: TGTGCCAGTAGTACCCCGTTGTCCTGGGACGTCCTGACTTTC
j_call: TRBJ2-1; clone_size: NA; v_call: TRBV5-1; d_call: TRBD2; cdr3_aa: CASSMGSGRTYNEQFF; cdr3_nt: TGCGCCAGCAGTATGGGGAGCGGGAGGACCTACAATGAGCAGTTCTTC
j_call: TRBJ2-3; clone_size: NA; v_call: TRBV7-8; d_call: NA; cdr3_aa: CASSLEKGSSTDTQYF; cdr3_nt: TGTGCCAGCAGCTTAGAGAAGGGGTCTAGCACAGATACGCAGTATTTT
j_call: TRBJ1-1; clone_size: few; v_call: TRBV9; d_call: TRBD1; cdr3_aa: CASSVERGQDTEAFF; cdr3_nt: TGTGCCAGCAGCGTAGAGAGGGGGCAGGACACTGAAGCTTTCTTT
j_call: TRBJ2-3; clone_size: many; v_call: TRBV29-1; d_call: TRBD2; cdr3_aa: CSVGVRGDPPDTQYF; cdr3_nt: TGCAGCGTTGGTGTGCGGGGGGACCCCCCAGATACGCAGTATTTT
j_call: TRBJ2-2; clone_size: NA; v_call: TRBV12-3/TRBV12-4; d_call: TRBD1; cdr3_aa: CASSPPSGTGNTGELFF; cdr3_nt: TGTGCCAGCAGTCCACCTTCCGGGACAGGAAACACCGGGGAGCTGTTTTTT
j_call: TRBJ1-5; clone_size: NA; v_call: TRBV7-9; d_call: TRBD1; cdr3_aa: CASSDGQANQPQHF; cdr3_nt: TGTGCCAGCAGCGACGGACAGGCCAATCAGCCCCAGCATTTT
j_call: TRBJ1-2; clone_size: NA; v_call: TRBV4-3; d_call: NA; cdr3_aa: CASSQGEAYGYTF; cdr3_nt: TGCGCCAGCAGCCAAGGGGAGGCGTATGGCTACACCTTC
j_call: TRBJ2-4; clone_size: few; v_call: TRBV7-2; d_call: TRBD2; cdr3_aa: CAPRARRGVQYF; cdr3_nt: TGTGCCCCCCGGGCCCGCCGGGGGGTTCAGTACTTC
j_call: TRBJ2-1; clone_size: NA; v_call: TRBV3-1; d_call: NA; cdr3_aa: CASSQSQHEQFF; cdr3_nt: TGTGCCAGCAGCCAATCCCAACATGAGCAGTTCTTC
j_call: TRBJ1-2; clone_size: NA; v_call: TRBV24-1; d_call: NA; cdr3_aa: CATSDPGQYGYTF; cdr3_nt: TGTGCCACCAGTGATCCAGGACAGTATGGCTACACCTTC
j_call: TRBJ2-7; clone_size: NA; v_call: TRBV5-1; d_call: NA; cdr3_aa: CASSQQQSSYEQYF; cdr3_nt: TGCGCCAGCAGCCAACAACAAAGCTCCTACGAGCAGTACTTC
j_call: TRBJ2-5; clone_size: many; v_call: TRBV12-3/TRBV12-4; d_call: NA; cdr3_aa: CASSLIRETQYF; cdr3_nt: TGTGCCAGCAGTTTAATTCGAGAGACCCAGTACTTC
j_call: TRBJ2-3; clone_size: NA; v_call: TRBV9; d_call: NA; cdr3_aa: CASSGNGAISEDTQYF; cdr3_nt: TGTGCCAGCAGCGGGAACGGGGCCATTAGCGAGGATACGCAGTATTTT
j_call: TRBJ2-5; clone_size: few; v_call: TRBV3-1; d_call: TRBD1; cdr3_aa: CASSPYRQGQETQYF; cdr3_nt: TGTGCCAGCAGCCCCTATAGACAGGGGCAAGAGACCCAGTACTTC
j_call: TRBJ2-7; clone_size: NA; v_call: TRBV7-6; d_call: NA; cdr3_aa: CASSAGGWTPTFDEQYF; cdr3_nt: TGTGCCAGCAGCGCTGGCGGGTGGACTCCGACTTTCGACGAGCAGTACTTC
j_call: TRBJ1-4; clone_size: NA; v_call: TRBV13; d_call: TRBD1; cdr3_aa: CASSIRDRGGEKLFF; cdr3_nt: TGTGCCAGCAGCATTAGGGACAGGGGAGGTGAAAAACTGTTTTTT
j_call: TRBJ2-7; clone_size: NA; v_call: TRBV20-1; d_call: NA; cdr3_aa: CSASAETYEQYF; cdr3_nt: TGCAGTGCTTCGGCAGAGACCTACGAGCAGTACTTC
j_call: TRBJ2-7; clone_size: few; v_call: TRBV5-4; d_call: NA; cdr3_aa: CASSDLDLLRASSYEQYF; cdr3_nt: TGTGCCAGCAGCGACTTAGACCTCCTCAGGGCGAGCTCCTACGAGCAGTACTTC
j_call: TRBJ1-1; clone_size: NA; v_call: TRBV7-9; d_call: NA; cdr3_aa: CASSFQVNTEAFF; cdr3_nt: TGTGCCAGCAGCTTCCAGGTGAACACTGAAGCTTTCTTT
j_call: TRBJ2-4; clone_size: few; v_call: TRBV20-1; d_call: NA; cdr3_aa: CSATPTDLAKNIQYF; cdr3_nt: TGCAGTGCTACCCCCACAGACCTAGCCAAAAACATTCAGTACTTC
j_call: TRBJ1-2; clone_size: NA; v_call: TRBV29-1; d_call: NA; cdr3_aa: CSGWGAVYGYTF; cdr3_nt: TGCAGCGGTTGGGGGGCCGTCTATGGCTACACCTTC
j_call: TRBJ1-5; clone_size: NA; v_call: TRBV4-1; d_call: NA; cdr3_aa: CASSLHFGTIEDQPQHF; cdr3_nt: TGCGCCAGCAGCCTCCACTTCGGGACGATCGAGGATCAGCCCCAGCATTTT
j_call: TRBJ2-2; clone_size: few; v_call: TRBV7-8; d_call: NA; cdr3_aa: CASSLEGVGELFF; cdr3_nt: TGTGCCAGCAGCCTTGAGGGGGTCGGGGAGCTGTTTTTT
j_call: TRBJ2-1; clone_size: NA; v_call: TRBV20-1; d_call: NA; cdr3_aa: CSASLHNGAHNEQFF; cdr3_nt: TGCAGTGCTAGTTTGCACAATGGGGCTCACAATGAGCAGTTCTTC
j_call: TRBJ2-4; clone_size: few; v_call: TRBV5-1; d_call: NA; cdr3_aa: CASSLIQGGYNIQYF; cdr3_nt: TGCGCCAGCAGCTTGATCCAGGGTGGATACAACATTCAGTACTTC
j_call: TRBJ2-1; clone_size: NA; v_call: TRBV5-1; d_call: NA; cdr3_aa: CASSRDSPPYNEQFF; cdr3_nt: TGCGCCAGCAGCCGAGACTCCCCACCCTACAATGAGCAGTTCTTC
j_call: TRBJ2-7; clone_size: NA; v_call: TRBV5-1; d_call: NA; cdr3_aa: CASSGQGHYEQYF; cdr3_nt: TGCGCCAGCAGCGGGCAGGGACACTACGAGCAGTACTTC
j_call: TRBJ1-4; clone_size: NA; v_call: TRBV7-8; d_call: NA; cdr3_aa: CASSLVLTAYNEKLFF; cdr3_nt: TGTGCCAGCAGCTTAGTGTTGACAGCCTATAATGAAAAACTGTTTTTT
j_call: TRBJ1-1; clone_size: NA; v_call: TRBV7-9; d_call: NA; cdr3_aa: CASSDTGWNTEAFF; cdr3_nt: TGTGCCAGCAGCGATACGGGCTGGAACACTGAAGCTTTCTTT